These 20 T cell receptor beta chains were sequenced from one sample in a study of Graves' ophthalmopathy and Graves' hyperthyroidism. Transcripts of RNA were the source for amplifying TCR beta CDR3 regions. The workflow started with a first-round RT-PCR run with HTBI primers and then moved on to a second-round multiplex PCR. TCRdb ran MiXCR on the multiplex PCR reads and lists one entry per CDR3 protein. The table shows some 15,000 distinct CDR3 sequences, with approximately 53% occurring only once. The material sequenced was peripheral blood. These receptors were collected from a woman aged 30 to 39 with Graves' ophthalmopathy.

This clonotype was counted many times. The V call is TRBV6-4, the J call TRBJ2-7, with TRBD2 matching 7 bases. Trimming took 4 bases from V and 5 from J; bases not matched to a gene: 8. The CDR3 has 14 amino acids. Germline CDR1 MRHNA, CDR2 SNTAGT. The CDR3 region has the DNA TGTGCCAGCAGTGTCTGGCGGGAGATCGACGAGCAGTACTTC. Translating gives CASSVWREIDEQYF.

Only a few counts were recorded for this clonotype. The chain combines TRBV7-9 with TRBJ1-2; 9 bases fit TRBD1. The CDR3 consists of 15 residues. The V and J ends lost 4 bases and 6 bases, in that order; junction bases with no gene match: 9. CDR1 is SEHNR and CDR2 is FQNEAQ in the germline V gene (reference sequence). The CDR3 region is CASSSLRTGEHGYTF. Here the CDR3 DNA reads TGTGCCAGCAGCTCCCTCCGGACAGGGGAGCATGGCTACACCTTC. Filled out from reference TRBV7-9 and TRBJ1-2, the complete variable domain reads DTGVSQNPRHKITKRGQNVTFRCDPISEHNRLYWYRQTLGQGPEFLTYFQNEAQLEKSRLLSDRFSAERPKGSFSTLEIQRTEQGDSAMYLCASSSLRTGEHGYTFGSGTRLTVV.

This clonotype was picked up one time. Without the conserved terminal phenylalanine or tryptophan, this CDR3 likely stems from a read error. The J gene is TRBJ2-5, the V gene TRBV7-2, with 8 bases aligning to TRBD2. This CDR3 spans 16 amino acids. The trim removed 1 base at V and 0 bases at J, leaving 4 bases unmatched. Germline loops: CDR1 SGHTA, CDR2 FQGNSA. In DNA, the CDR3 is TGTGCCAGCAGCTTAGGACTAGCGCAGTACCAAGAGACCCAGTACTGC. Its translation is CASSLGLAQYQETQYC.

This clonotype was seen repeatedly, ten times or more. The chain has TRBV19 and TRBJ2-1; D is ambiguous. Germline V CDR1 and CDR2: LNHDA, SQIVND (reference sequence). The CDR3 totals 13 residues. V lost 6 bases and J lost 0, with 6 bases in between. The CDR3 DNA reads as TGTGCCAGTAGAGGAAGCTCCTACAATGAGCAGTTCTTC. Encoded protein: CASRGSSYNEQFF. The variable domain in full, completed from reference TRBV19 and TRBJ2-1, reads DGGITQSPKYLFRKEGQNVTLSCEQNLNHDAMYWYRQDPGQGLRLIYYSQIVNDFQKGDIAEGYSVSREKKESFPLTVTSAQKNPTAFYLCASRGSSYNEQFFGPGTRLTVL.

V is TRBV10-1 and J is TRBJ1-1; D might be TRBD1 (6 bases). Germline-derived CDR1 and CDR2 are WNHNN and SYGVQD (reference sequence). The CDR3 extends over 13 amino acids. V lost 7 bases to trimming and J lost 5 bases, with 14 bases between them. This chain's CDR3 is CASIQGGWTEAFF. The CDR3 DNA follows: TGCGCCAGCATACAGGGCGGGTGGACTGAAGCTTTCTTT.

The genes are TRBV14 and TRBJ2-1; D might be TRBD1 or TRBD2, each matching 5 bases. CDR1 and CDR2 (germline): SGHDN, FVKESK. The CDR3 totals 14 residues. V lost 1 base and J 10 bases, leaving 14 bases between the germline ends. CDR3 nucleotides: TGTGCCAGCAGCCAAGGTAGAGGGGCGGGCGAGCAGTTCTTC. Residues: CASSQGRGAGEQFF.

Ten or more counts support this clonotype. The V and J genes are TRBV27 and TRBJ2-6; 9 nucleotides align to TRBD2. V lost 4 bases and J lost 0; bases outside the gene matches: 7. The CDR3 length is 18 residues. Germline CDR1 MNHEY, CDR2 SMNVEV (reference sequence). In DNA form, the CDR3 reads TGTGCCAGCAGTTCACTCCTGCGGGGGGGCTCTGGGGCCAACGTCCTGACTTTC. Translation: CASSSLLRGGSGANVLTF.

The chain employs TRBV12-3 or TRBV12-4 and TRBJ2-7, with D perhaps TRBD2 (6 bases). V was trimmed by 3 bases and J by 3 bases, leaving 9 bases between them. The CDR3 length is 13 residues. The CDR3 loop is CASSFGGGYEQYF. In DNA, the CDR3 is TGTGCCAGCAGTTTCGGGGGAGGCTACGAGCAGTACTTC.

This clonotype was seen many times. This chain links TRBV28 with TRBJ1-1; 7 bases match TRBD1. The germline gives CDR1 MDHEN, CDR2 SYDVKM. This CDR3 has 15 amino acids. V shed 3 bases and J 4 bases; nucleotides not matched to a gene: 8. CDR3 amino acids: CASSFHDRAPTEAFF. The CDR3 coding sequence is TGTGCCAGCAGTTTCCACGACAGGGCCCCCACTGAAGCTTTCTTT.

This clonotype was found once. The genes are TRBV20-1 and TRBJ2-3; perhaps TRBD2 as D (6 bases). The end of the DNA fits TRBJ2-5 better, so the J call may be wrong. CDR1 and CDR2 from the germline V gene are DFQATT and SNEGSKA (reference sequence). The CDR3 has 13 residues. CDR3 sequence: CSAGSDYPVTQYF. CDR3 DNA sequence: TGCAGTGCTGGATCGGACTACCCGGTGACCCAGTACTTC.

This clonotype was seen repeatedly, ten times or more. The rearrangement links TRBV29-1 to TRBJ2-7, with D perhaps TRBD1 or TRBD2 (6 bases each). Trimming removed 4 bases from V and 9 bases from J, with 19 bases in between. There are 13 residues in the CDR3. The germline V gene has CDR1 SQVTM and CDR2 ANQGSEA. CDR3: CSVGNGGQSRQYF. CDR3 sequence (DNA): TGCAGCGTTGGGAATGGGGGGCAGTCTCGGCAGTACTTC.

This clonotype appeared once. The junction departs from the called germline gene at one end, perhaps through a read error. This sequence joins TRBV7-2 and TRBJ1-5; D gene uncertain. The length of the CDR3 is 13 residues. The germline gives CDR1 SGHTA, CDR2 FQGNSA. In nucleotides, the CDR3 is TGTGCCAGCAGTTTGCAGGCAAAACAGCCCCAGCAATTT. Protein: CASSLQAKQPQQF.

As concerns this clonotype: A much larger clone lies one base from this, so it may be a read error. The chain recombines TRBV10-1 with TRBJ2-2; 14 bases are shared with TRBD2. Trimming cost V 6 bases and J 8 bases; bases outside gene matches: 8. This CDR3 comprises 16 residues. Germline-derived CDR1 and CDR2 are WNHNN and SYGVQD (reference sequence). The CDR3 DNA sequence: TGCGCCAGCAGAGGTCCCGGGACTAGCGGGAGTGGGGAGCTGTTTTTT. It yields the protein CASRGPGTSGSGELFF.

This clonotype was observed at least ten times. This chain links TRBV7-2 with TRBJ2-1; 13 bases are shared with TRBD2. Unmatched junction bases numbered 10, after V lost 5 bases and J lost 0 bases. The length of the CDR3 is 19 residues. In germline, CDR1 is SGHTA, CDR2 FQGNSA. CDR3 sequence: CASSIAGTSGANSYNEQFF. As DNA, the CDR3 is TGTGCCAGCAGCATCGCCGGGACTAGCGGGGCCAACTCCTACAATGAGCAGTTCTTC.

This clonotype was detected ten times or more. CDR3 amino acids: CSARDRRPYQPQHF. CDR3 sequence (DNA): TGCAGTGCTAGGGACAGGAGGCCATATCAGCCCCAGCATTTT. The J gene is TRBJ1-5, the V gene TRBV20-1; TRBD1 matches 7 bases. Germline CDR1 and CDR2: DFQATT and SNEGSKA (reference sequence). V gave up 3 bases and J gave up 5 bases; unmatched junction bases: 7. The CDR3 extends over 14 amino acids.

The rearrangement links TRBV20-1 to TRBJ1-2; D gene ambiguous. Trimming stripped 3 bases from V and 8 bases from J, with 10 bases between. Germline values: CDR1 DFQATT, CDR2 SNEGSKA (reference sequence). There are 11 residues in the CDR3. The CDR3 coding sequence is TGCAGTGCTAGGATCGTTGGCGGCTACACCTTC. Amino acid sequence: CSARIVGGYTF.

This clonotype was seen once. At one end, the junction sequence differs from germline, possibly due to a read error. This chain links TRBV7-9 with TRBJ1-5, with unresolved D. The CDR3 extends over 13 amino acids. Per the germline V gene, CDR1 is SEHNR and CDR2 is FQNEAQ (reference sequence). The CDR3 loop is CAISLEARHPQHF. In nucleotides, the CDR3 is TGCGCCATCAGCTTAGAGGCGCGACATCCCCAGCATTTT. Combining the CDR3 with reference TRBV7-9 and TRBJ1-5 gives the whole variable domain DTGVSQNPRHKITKRGQNVTFRCDPISEHNRLYWYRQTLGQGPEFLTYFQNEAQLEKSRLLSDRFSAERPKGSFSTLEIQRTEQGDSAMYLCAISLEARHPQHFGDGTRLSIL.

There are a few counts of this clonotype. This is likely a read error, given that the CDR3 carries no conserved phenylalanine or tryptophan at its end. V usage is TRBV15 and J usage is TRBJ2-3; D gene unclear. This CDR3 contains 13 residues. V lost 3 bases and J lost 6, with 10 bases in between. Germline V lookup: CDR1 LNHNV, CDR2 YYDKDF (reference sequence). The CDR3 nucleotides read TGTGCCACCAGCAGGAGCAGGTGGGATACGCAGTATTTG. Protein product: CATSRSRWDTQYL.

CDR3 protein: CASSPDSRNNEQFF. Written as DNA, the CDR3 is TGTGCCAGCAGCCCCGATAGCAGAAACAATGAGCAGTTCTTC. The chain recombines TRBV7-3 with TRBJ2-1; no clear D. From germline, CDR1 is SGHTA and CDR2 FQGTGA. Trimming left V 5 bases short and J 5 bases short, with 13 bases between. The CDR3 is 14 amino acids.

This sequence joins TRBV19 and TRBJ1-5; 9 bases match TRBD1. Germline V gene lookup returns CDR1 LNHDA and CDR2 SQIVND (reference sequence). There are 13 residues in the CDR3. V was clipped by 8 bases and J by 4 bases; unmatched bases: 3. In DNA form, the CDR3 reads TGTGCCAGTGCGGGACAGGGAAATCAGCCCCAGCATTTT. This codes for CASAGQGNQPQHF.